This TCR beta chain originates from a study of prognosis after radiotherapy for stage I lung cancer. About the research overall: Medically, all non-small cell lung cancer patients were deemed inoperable. With stereotactic body radiotherapy, no patient received any concurrent therapy.

Starting from genomic DNA, TCR beta CDR3 was amplified through two-round multiplex PCR. Gene-specific TRBV and TRBJ primers were used in PCR round one. TCRdb re-called the multiplex PCR reads through MiXCR, storing one row per CDR3 protein. Seen here are around 31,000 distinct CDR3 sequences, roughly 52% observed once, and the top ten hold approximately 15%. Two separate time points each saw a draw of about 6 milliliters of peripheral blood. V shed 2 bases, J shed 5 bases, and the junction held 10 bases outside the gene matches. CDR1 and CDR2 from the germline V gene are SEHNR and FQNEAQ (reference sequence). The CDR3 extends over 19 amino acids.

This chain uses TRBV7-9 with TRBJ2-1, with 15 bases that match TRBD2. The sequencing used PBMCs, collected before or after stereotactic body radiation therapy (not recorded which). The clonotype originates from a donor aged 50 or older with non-small cell lung cancer. This chain's CDR3 is CASSLTGLAGGLRNNEQFF. The DNA of the CDR3 is TGTGCCAGCAGCTTAACGGGACTAGCGGGAGGCCTGAGGAACAATGAGCAGTTCTTC.